Shown below are 22 T cell receptor beta chains from a single sample sequenced in a study of T cells in Graves' hyperthyroidism and ophthalmopathy. RNA transcripts were the template for amplifying TCR beta CDR3 regions. The study used the HTBI primer set for a first-round RT-PCR of the TCR CDR3. TCRdb processed the multiplex PCR reads anew with MiXCR; each CDR3 protein has one entry. The table records about 330,000 distinct CDR3 sequences, about 13% of them present only once. The sample comprised blood. These receptors came from a woman aged 40-49 years with Graves' ophthalmopathy.

The sample holds many counts of this clonotype. V gene TRBV29-1 combines with J gene TRBJ2-1, with D possibly matching TRBD1 (6 bases). V dropped 0 bases and J dropped 9 bases, with 12 bases sitting between them. The germline CDR1 and CDR2 sequences are SQVTM and ANQGSEA. The CDR3 is made up of 13 amino acids. The DNA for the CDR3 is TGCAGCGTTGAAGATAGGACAGTAAGTGAGCAGTTCTTC. Translated: CSVEDRTVSEQFF.

The V and J genes are TRBV20-1 and TRBJ1-2; D not resolved. V dropped 3 bases and J dropped 5 bases, with 13 bases sitting between them. Germline V lookup: CDR1 DFQATT, CDR2 SNEGSKA (reference sequence). The CDR3 contains 13 residues. The CDR3 region has the DNA TGCAGTGCTAGCAGGTCCCGCGGTTATGGCTACACCTTC. Its protein is CSASRSRGYGYTF.

In this sample, this clonotype turned up many times. V and J are TRBV28 and TRBJ2-7; 10 positions match TRBD2. The length of the CDR3 is 16 residues. V lost 3 bases and J lost 6; bases outside the gene matches: 11. Germline V gene data show CDR1 as MDHEN and CDR2 as SYDVKM. CDR3 nucleotides: TGTGCCAGCAGTTTCCCCCCGCTAGCGGGAGCGGGCGAGCAGTACTTC. It yields the protein CASSFPPLAGAGEQYF.

This clonotype was observed a handful of times. V usage is TRBV18 and J usage is TRBJ2-1; maybe TRBD1 (6 bases). The CDR3 is 16 amino acids. CDR1 KGHSH and CDR2 LQKENI come from the germline V gene. V was clipped by 1 base and J by 8 bases, with 18 bases between them. The CDR3 spells CASSPLVAGAGYEQFF. The DNA for the CDR3 is TGTGCCAGCTCACCACTAGTCGCAGGGGCCGGCTATGAGCAGTTCTTC.

This clonotype was observed at least ten times. CDR3 in amino acids: CASRRPGFNTEAFF. DNA for the CDR3: TGTGCCAGCCGCCGACCTGGGTTTAACACTGAAGCTTTCTTT. J is TRBJ1-1 and V is TRBV27; D gene unclear. V lost 8 bases and J 2 bases, leaving 15 bases between the germline ends. Germline V gene data show CDR1 as MNHEY and CDR2 as SMNVEV (reference sequence). The CDR3 runs 14 residues.

This clonotype was found many times. V usage is TRBV27 and J usage is TRBJ2-5; D is possibly TRBD2 (6 bases). Germline CDR1 and CDR2: MNHEY and SMNVEV (reference sequence). The V end was cut by 1 base, the J end by 5 bases, with 14 bases between. The CDR3 covers 15 residues. CDR3: CASSLFGGVAETQYF. Written as DNA, the CDR3 is TGTGCCAGCAGTTTATTCGGGGGAGTTGCGGAGACCCAGTACTTC.

This clonotype was observed a few times. This chain links TRBV10-3 with TRBJ2-6, with 11 bases that match TRBD1. The V segment lost 3 bases and the J segment 0 bases; nucleotides outside the gene matches: 10. Germline CDR1 ENHRY, CDR2 SYGVKD. The CDR3 consists of 20 residues. Here the CDR3 DNA reads TGTGCCATCAGTGATAATACCGGGACAGGGGGTTTCTCTGGGGCCAACGTCCTGACTTTC. This codes for CAISDNTGTGGFSGANVLTF.

This clonotype was observed a few times. DNA of the CDR3: TGTGCCAGCAGCTCCACAGGGGCGCAGTACTTC. Protein: CASSSTGAQYF. This chain joins TRBV7-9 and TRBJ2-7; 7 positions match TRBD1. J was trimmed by 9 bases and V by 4 bases; bases with no gene match: 3. CDR1 and CDR2 from the germline V gene are SEHNR and FQNEAQ (reference sequence). The CDR3 spans 11 residues.

This clonotype was detected many times. This rearrangement joins TRBV15 to TRBJ1-4; a weak D match, TRBD1 (6 bases). Between the trimmed V and J ends, which lost 5 bases and 5 bases, there was a span of 18 bases. Germline V lookup: CDR1 LNHNV, CDR2 YYDKDF (reference sequence). There are 16 residues in the CDR3. The CDR3 reads CATSGPSSGANEKLFF. In DNA, the CDR3 is TGTGCCACCAGCGGCCCTAGTTCGGGGGCGAATGAAAAACTGTTTTTT. The full variable domain, in which reference TRBV15 and TRBJ1-4 provide the parts outside the CDR3, is DAMVIQNPRYQVTQFGKPVTLSCSQTLNHNVMYWYQQKSSQAPKLLFHYYDKDFNNEADTPDNFQSRRPNTSFCFLDIRSPGLGDTAMYLCATSGPSSGANEKLFFGSGTQLSVL.

This clonotype was recorded a few times. The chain has TRBV15 and TRBJ2-7; 7 bases fit TRBD1. The CDR3 loop spans 12 amino acids. The V gene end was trimmed by 3 bases and the J gene end by 9 bases; junction bases not matched to a gene: 5. Germline loops: CDR1 LNHNV, CDR2 YYDKDF (reference sequence). CDR3 nucleotides: TGTGCCACCAGCAGGGGTCCAGGGGGGCAGTACTTC. Protein product: CATSRGPGGQYF. Full variable domain (rest looked up from reference TRBV15 and TRBJ2-7): DAMVIQNPRYQVTQFGKPVTLSCSQTLNHNVMYWYQQKSSQAPKLLFHYYDKDFNNEADTPDNFQSRRPNTSFCFLDIRSPGLGDTAMYLCATSRGPGGQYFGPGTRLTVT.

Worth noting for this clonotype: A much larger clone is a single base away; this may be a read error. The chain carries TRBV29-1 and TRBJ2-7; no clear D. Germline values: CDR1 SQVTM, CDR2 ANQGSEA. CDR3 length: 12 residues. The chain's CDR3 is CSVAIQSNEQCF. The CDR3 DNA is TGCAGCGTTGCGATACAATCCAACGAGCAGTGCTTC.

This clonotype was picked up many times. The chain uses TRBV6-2 or TRBV6-3 and TRBJ2-1; 15 nucleotides match TRBD2. The length of the CDR3 is 17 residues. J was trimmed by 10 bases and V by 5 bases; bases with no gene match: 12. Germline CDR1 MNHEY, CDR2 SVGEGT. The CDR3 region has the DNA TGTGCCAGCAGTAGGACTAGCGGGAGGGCCTTCGGATACGAGCAGTTCTTC. It translates to CASSRTSGRAFGYEQFF.

This clonotype was recorded at least ten times. The chain combines TRBV19 with TRBJ1-2, with D unclear. Germline-derived CDR1 and CDR2 are LNHDA and SQIVND (reference sequence). This CDR3 is 15 amino acids long. V was trimmed by 7 bases and J by 0 bases, leaving 15 bases between them. CDR3 protein: CASNKPHGSNYGYTF. Here the CDR3 DNA reads TGTGCCAGTAACAAACCGCACGGCTCTAACTATGGCTACACCTTC.

This clonotype was detected a few times. This chain joins TRBV18 and TRBJ1-4, with D maybe TRBD1 (6 bases). In germline, CDR1 is KGHSH, CDR2 LQKENI. CDR3 size: 18 residues. Trimming cost V 3 bases and J 5 bases, with 22 bases left between them. This chain's CDR3 is CASSPSRTALLTNEKLFF. The CDR3 nucleotides read TGTGCCAGCTCACCTTCAAGGACAGCCCTCCTTACAAATGAAAAACTGTTTTTT. Using reference TRBV18 and TRBJ1-4 for the parts outside the CDR3, the full variable domain is NAGVMQNPRHLVRRRGQEARLRCSPMKGHSHVYWYRQLPEEGLKFMVYLQKENIIDESGMPKERFSAEFPKEGPSILRIQQVVRGDSAAYFCASSPSRTALLTNEKLFFGSGTQLSVL.

This sequence joins TRBV11-2 and TRBJ2-7; D gene unclear. The CDR3 is made up of 13 amino acids. Trimming took 9 bases from V and 3 from J, leaving 15 bases between them. The germline CDR1 and CDR2 sequences are SGHAT and FQNNGV. The CDR3 nucleotides read TGTGCCAGTCTAGGCCCCTTTAGCTACGAGCAGTACTTC. Protein: CASLGPFSYEQYF.

This chain uses TRBV19 with TRBJ1-6; 8 bases are shared with TRBD1. Germline loops: CDR1 LNHDA, CDR2 SQIVND (reference sequence). V lost 7 bases, J lost 7 bases, and 9 bases stayed unmatched. The CDR3 is 15 amino acids. The CDR3 sequence is CASKTGVAPNSPLHF. The CDR3 DNA reads TGTGCCAGTAAGACAGGGGTCGCCCCAAATTCACCCCTCCACTTT. Looking up the rest from reference TRBV19 and TRBJ1-6 gives the full variable domain: DGGITQSPKYLFRKEGQNVTLSCEQNLNHDAMYWYRQDPGQGLRLIYYSQIVNDFQKGDIAEGYSVSREKKESFPLTVTSAQKNPTAFYLCASKTGVAPNSPLHFGNGTRLTVT.

This clonotype came up many times. The J gene is TRBJ1-1, the V gene TRBV2, with unresolved D. The germline gives CDR1 SNHLY, CDR2 FYNNEI. This CDR3 spans 13 amino acids. V was cut by 5 bases and J by 1 base, with 8 bases left in between. The CDR3 DNA reads TGTGCCAGCAGTCTTGCACGGAACACTGAAGCTTTCTTT. It translates to CASSLARNTEAFF.

This clonotype was detected many times. This chain connects TRBV6-6 to TRBJ1-5; D ambiguous. This CDR3 region has 14 residues. The germline V gene encodes CDR1 MNHNY and CDR2 SVGAGI (reference sequence). V dropped 0 bases and J dropped 0 bases, with 3 bases sitting between them. The chain's CDR3 is CASSYSGSNQPQHF. CDR3 sequence (DNA): TGTGCCAGCAGTTACTCAGGTAGCAATCAGCCCCAGCATTTT.

In regard to this clonotype: A read error may explain this, as a much larger clone is one base away. V usage is TRBV2 and J usage is TRBJ2-7; D gene uncertain. This CDR3 comprises 14 residues. In germline, CDR1 is SNHLY, CDR2 FYNNEI. The CDR3 sequence: CASSGSPLAYERYF. As DNA, the CDR3 is TGTGCCAGCAGTGGGTCCCCTTTAGCCTACGAGCGGTACTTC.

The V gene is TRBV27, the J gene TRBJ2-5, with 11 bases lining up with TRBD2. Germline assignment: CDR1 MNHEY and CDR2 SMNVEV (reference sequence). V was pared by 3 bases and J by 6 bases, with 0 bases of the junction left unmatched. The CDR3 is made up of 13 amino acids. CDR3 in amino acids: CASSLTSGKTQYF. CDR3 coding DNA: TGTGCCAGCAGTTTGACTAGCGGGAAGACCCAGTACTTC.

This clonotype was picked up many times. V is TRBV28 and J is TRBJ1-4; D gene ambiguous. This CDR3 has 12 amino acids. Germline CDR1 reads MDHEN; CDR2 reads SYDVKM. The V end lost 6 bases, the J end lost 7 bases, and 9 bases lay between the germline ends. The CDR3 nucleotides read TGTGCCAGCAGCCGGGAAAGTGAAAAACTGTTTTTT. Translation gives CASSRESEKLFF. Combining the CDR3 with reference TRBV28 and TRBJ1-4 gives the whole variable domain DVKVTQSSRYLVKRTGEKVFLECVQDMDHENMFWYRQDPGLGLRLIYFSYDVKMKEKGDIPEGYSVSREKKERFSLILESASTNQTSMYLCASSRESEKLFFGSGTQLSVL.

This clonotype was counted at least ten times. The V call is TRBV19, the J call TRBJ2-2; D ambiguous. The germline CDR1 and CDR2 sequences are LNHDA and SQIVND (reference sequence). V was cut by 3 bases and J by 6 bases, with 11 bases left in between. The CDR3 is made up of 14 amino acids. Written as DNA, the CDR3 is TGTGCCAGTAGTATTCAAGGGTTGGCCGGGGAGCTGTTTTTT. Protein sequence: CASSIQGLAGELFF.